This entry lists 5 T cell receptor beta chains sequenced from one sample in a study of OX40 agonist ivuxolimab in advanced cancers. Assay: immunoSEQ multiplex PCR; the TCRdb copy retains only in-frame clones and omits some. The sample contains tens of thousands of clones, around 78% of which appear only once. Sequenced here: CD4+ or CD8+ T cells sorted from blood, sampled in a trial of the OX40 agonist ivuxolimab. Receptor source: an adult with an advanced solid tumor such as melanoma, head and neck, liver or kidney cancer.

The V gene is TRBV5-1, the J gene TRBJ2-1; TRBD2 agrees at 13 bases. Germline CDR1 and CDR2: SGHRS and YFSETQ. This CDR3 has 15 residues. Losses at the gene ends were 1 base for V and 10 bases for J; bases not matched to a gene: 5. CDR3 loop: CASSLTSGGAHEQFF. The CDR3 DNA reads TGCGCCAGCAGCTTGACTAGCGGGGGGGCCCACGAGCAGTTCTTC.

DNA of the CDR3: TGCAGCGTTGATAGCGGGAGCGCTTACAATGAGCAGTTCTTC. Translation: CSVDSGSAYNEQFF. The chain carries TRBV29-1 and TRBJ2-1; TRBD2 aligns across 9 bases. CDR1 SQVTM and CDR2 ANQGSEA come from the germline V gene. V was clipped by 3 bases and J by 4 bases; unmatched bases: 4. The CDR3 contains 14 residues.

The gene calls are TRBV18 and TRBJ2-5, with 7 bases matching TRBD2. V lost 2 bases, J lost 1 base, and 7 bases stayed unmatched. The V gene's germline CDR1 is KGHSH and CDR2 LQKENI. The CDR3 has 16 amino acids. CDR3 protein: CASSPSGAGSQETQYF. The CDR3 DNA reads as TGTGCCAGCTCACCAAGTGGAGCGGGGAGCCAAGAGACCCAGTACTTC.

The V and J genes are TRBV19 and TRBJ1-3; D is unresolved. This CDR3 region has 15 residues. The V gene's germline CDR1 is LNHDA and CDR2 SQIVND (reference sequence). Trimming stripped 6 bases from V and 0 bases from J, with 12 bases between. CDR3: CASRPVPSSGNTIYF. CDR3 coding DNA: TGTGCCAGTAGGCCGGTGCCGAGCTCTGGAAACACCATATATTTT.

The chain is built from TRBV6-1 and TRBJ2-3; the D is unclear. Germline CDR1 MNHNS, CDR2 SASEGT. Trimming cost V 4 bases and J 2 bases, with 10 bases left between them. The CDR3 contains 14 residues. Here the CDR3 reads CASSGPGYTDTQYF. As DNA, the CDR3 is TGTGCCAGCAGTGGGCCCGGGTACACAGATACGCAGTATTTT.